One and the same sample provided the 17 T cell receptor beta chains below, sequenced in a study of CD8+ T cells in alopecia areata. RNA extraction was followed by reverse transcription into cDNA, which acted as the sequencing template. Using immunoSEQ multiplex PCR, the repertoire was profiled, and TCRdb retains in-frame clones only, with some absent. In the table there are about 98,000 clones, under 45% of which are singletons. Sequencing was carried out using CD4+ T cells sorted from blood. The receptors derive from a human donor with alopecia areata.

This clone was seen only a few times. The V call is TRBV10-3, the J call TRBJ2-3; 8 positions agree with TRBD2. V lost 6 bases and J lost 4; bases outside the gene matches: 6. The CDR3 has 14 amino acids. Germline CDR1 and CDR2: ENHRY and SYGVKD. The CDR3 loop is CAIRPGGEADTQYF. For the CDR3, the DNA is TGTGCCATCAGGCCGGGAGGGGAGGCAGATACGCAGTATTTT.

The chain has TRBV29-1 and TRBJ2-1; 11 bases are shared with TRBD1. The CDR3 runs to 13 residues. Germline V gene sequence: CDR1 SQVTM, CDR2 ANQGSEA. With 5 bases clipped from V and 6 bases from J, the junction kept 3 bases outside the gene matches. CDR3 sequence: CSVSGTGGNEQFF. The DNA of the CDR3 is TGCAGCGTTTCCGGGACAGGGGGCAATGAGCAGTTCTTC.

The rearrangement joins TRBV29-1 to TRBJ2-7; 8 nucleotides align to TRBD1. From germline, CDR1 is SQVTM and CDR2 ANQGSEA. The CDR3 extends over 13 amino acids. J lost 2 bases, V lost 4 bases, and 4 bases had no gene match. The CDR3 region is CSVVGQGAYEQYF. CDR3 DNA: TGCAGCGTTGTCGGACAGGGTGCCTACGAGCAGTACTTC.

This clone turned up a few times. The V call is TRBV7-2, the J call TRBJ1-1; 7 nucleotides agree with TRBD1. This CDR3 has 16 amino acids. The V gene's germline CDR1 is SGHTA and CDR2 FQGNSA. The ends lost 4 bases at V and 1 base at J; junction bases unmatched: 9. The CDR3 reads CASSSLGTVTNTEAFF. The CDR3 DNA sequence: TGTGCCAGCAGCTCACTAGGGACAGTTACGAACACTGAAGCTTTCTTT. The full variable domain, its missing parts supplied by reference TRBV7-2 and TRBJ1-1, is GAGVSQSPSNKVTEKGKDVELRCDPISGHTALYWYRQSLGQGLEFLIYFQGNSAPDKSGLPSDRFSAERTGGSVSTLTIQRTQQEDSAVYLCASSSLGTVTNTEAFFGQGTRLTVV.

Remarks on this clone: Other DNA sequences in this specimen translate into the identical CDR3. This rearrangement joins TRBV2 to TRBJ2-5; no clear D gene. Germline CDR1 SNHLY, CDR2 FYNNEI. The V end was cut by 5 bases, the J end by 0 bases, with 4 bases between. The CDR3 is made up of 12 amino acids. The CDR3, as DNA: TGTGCCAGCAGTAGGGACCAAGAGACCCAGTACTTC. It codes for CASSRDQETQYF.

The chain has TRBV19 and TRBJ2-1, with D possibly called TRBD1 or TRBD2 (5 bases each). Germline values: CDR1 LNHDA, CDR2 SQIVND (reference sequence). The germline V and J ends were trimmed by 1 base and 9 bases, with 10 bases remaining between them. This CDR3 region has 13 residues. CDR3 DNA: TGTGCCAGTAGTATAGTTGGGGACGGTGAGCAGTTCTTC. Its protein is CASSIVGDGEQFF.

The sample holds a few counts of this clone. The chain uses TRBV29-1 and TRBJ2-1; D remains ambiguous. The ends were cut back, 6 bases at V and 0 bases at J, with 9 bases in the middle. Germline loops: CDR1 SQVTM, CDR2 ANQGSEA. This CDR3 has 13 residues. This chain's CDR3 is CSVSGPSYNEQFF. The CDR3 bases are TGCAGCGTCTCCGGGCCCTCCTACAATGAGCAGTTCTTC.

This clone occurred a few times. CDR3 amino acids: CASSRGHLGETQYF. The CDR3 nucleotides are TGTGCCAGCAGTAGGGGACACCTCGGCGAGACCCAGTACTTC. The V gene is TRBV27, the J gene TRBJ2-5; D might be TRBD1 (6 bases). The CDR3 has 14 amino acids. CDR1 is MNHEY and CDR2 is SMNVEV in the germline V gene (reference sequence). V was trimmed by 5 bases and J by 5 bases, leaving 15 bases between them.

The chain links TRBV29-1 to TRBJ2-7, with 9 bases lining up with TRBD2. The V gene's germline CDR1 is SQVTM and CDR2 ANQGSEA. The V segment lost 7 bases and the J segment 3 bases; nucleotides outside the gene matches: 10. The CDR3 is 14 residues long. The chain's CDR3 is CSAKLSSGNYEQYF. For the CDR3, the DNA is TGCAGCGCTAAGCTCTCTAGCGGGAACTACGAGCAGTACTTC.

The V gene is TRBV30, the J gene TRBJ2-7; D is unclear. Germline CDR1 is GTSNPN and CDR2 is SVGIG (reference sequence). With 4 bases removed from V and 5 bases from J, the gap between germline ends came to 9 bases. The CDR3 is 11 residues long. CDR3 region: CAWTLGHEQYF. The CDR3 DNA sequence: TGTGCCTGGACGCTAGGGCACGAGCAGTACTTC.

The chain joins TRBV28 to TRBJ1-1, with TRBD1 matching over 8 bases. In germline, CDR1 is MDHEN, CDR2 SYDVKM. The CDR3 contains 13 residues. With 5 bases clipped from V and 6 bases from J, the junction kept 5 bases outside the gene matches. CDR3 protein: CASSPGGIAEAFF. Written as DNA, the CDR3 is TGTGCCAGCAGTCCAGGGGGCATCGCTGAAGCTTTCTTT.

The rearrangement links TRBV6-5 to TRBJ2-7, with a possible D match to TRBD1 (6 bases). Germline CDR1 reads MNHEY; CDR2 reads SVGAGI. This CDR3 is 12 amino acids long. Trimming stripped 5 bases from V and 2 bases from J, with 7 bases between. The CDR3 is CASSGTTYEQYF. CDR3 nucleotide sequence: TGTGCCAGCAGTGGGACAACCTACGAGCAGTACTTC.

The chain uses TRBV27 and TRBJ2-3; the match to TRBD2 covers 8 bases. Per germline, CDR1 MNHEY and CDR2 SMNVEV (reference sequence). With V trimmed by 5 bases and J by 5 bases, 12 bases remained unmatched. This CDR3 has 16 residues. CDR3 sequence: CASSGDWRGVGDTQYF. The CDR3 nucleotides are TGTGCCAGCAGTGGGGACTGGCGGGGGGTTGGAGATACGCAGTATTTT.

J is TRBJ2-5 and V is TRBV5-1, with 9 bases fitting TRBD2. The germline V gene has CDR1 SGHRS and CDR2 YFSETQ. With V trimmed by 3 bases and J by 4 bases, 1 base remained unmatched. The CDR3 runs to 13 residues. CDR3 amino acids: CASSSSGVETQYF. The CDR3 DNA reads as TGCGCCAGCAGCTCTAGCGGGGTAGAGACCCAGTACTTC.

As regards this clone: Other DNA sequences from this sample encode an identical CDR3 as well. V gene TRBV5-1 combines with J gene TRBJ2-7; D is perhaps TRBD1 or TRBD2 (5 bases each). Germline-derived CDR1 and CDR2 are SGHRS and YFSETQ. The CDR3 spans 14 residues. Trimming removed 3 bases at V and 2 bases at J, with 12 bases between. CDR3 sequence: CASSSTGTAYEQYF. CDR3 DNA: TGCGCCAGCAGCTCGACCGGGACCGCCTACGAGCAGTACTTC.

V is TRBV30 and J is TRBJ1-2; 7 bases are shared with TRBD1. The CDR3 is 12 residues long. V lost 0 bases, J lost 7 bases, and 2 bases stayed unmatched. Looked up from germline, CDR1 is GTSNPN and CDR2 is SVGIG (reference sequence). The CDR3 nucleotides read TGTGCCTGGAGTGTCGGACAGGCTGGCTACACCTTC. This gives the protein CAWSVGQAGYTF.

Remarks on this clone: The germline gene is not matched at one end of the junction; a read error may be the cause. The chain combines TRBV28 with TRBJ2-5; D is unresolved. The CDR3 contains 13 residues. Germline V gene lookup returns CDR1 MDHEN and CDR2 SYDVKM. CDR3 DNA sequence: TGTGCCTCCTCAATAGGGATTCAAGCGACCCAGTACTTC. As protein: CASSIGIQATQYF.